One sample yielded the 30 T cell receptor beta chains listed below, sequenced in a study of blood T cell repertoires in COVID-19. Assay: immunoSEQ multiplex PCR; the TCRdb copy retains only in-frame clones and omits some. The table lists more than 200,000 clones, around 84% of them singletons, with about 10% in the top ten. The sample was peripheral blood. The receptors were sampled from a woman at least 80 years old with COVID-19, enrolled during active disease.

This clone has more than one count but fewer than ten. The gene calls are TRBV2 and TRBJ1-6; D is ambiguous. The V gene lost 5 bases and the J gene lost 5 bases, with 4 bases spanning the gap. The CDR3 sequence is 12 residues long. Germline V lookup: CDR1 SNHLY, CDR2 FYNNEI. The CDR3 reads CASSSNNSPLHF. The CDR3 DNA reads TGTGCCAGCAGTTCTAATAATTCACCCCTCCACTTT.

The chain links TRBV9 to TRBJ1-1, with D possibly being TRBD1 (5 bases). The CDR3 is 19 residues long. Trimming took 1 base from V and 10 from J, leaving 32 bases between them. Per germline, CDR1 SGDLS and CDR2 YYNGEE. The CDR3 nucleotides are TGTGCCAGCAGCGTATCCTACGCGGCATCAGGGTCAGTGGGTTCCGGAGCTTTCTTT. Translation gives CASSVSYAASGSVGSGAFF.

This chain joins TRBV7-3 and TRBJ2-3, with 7 positions matching TRBD1. There are 14 residues in the CDR3. Germline values: CDR1 SGHTA, CDR2 FQGTGA. Trimming at V came to 5 bases and at J to 1 base, leaving 3 bases not matched to a gene. The CDR3 is CASSLGQGTDTQYF. Here the CDR3 DNA reads TGTGCCAGCAGCCTAGGACAGGGCACAGATACGCAGTATTTT.

CDR3: CASRLSGGAPYNEQFF. In nucleotides, the CDR3 is TGTGCCAGCCGCCTAAGCGGGGGGGCACCCTACAATGAGCAGTTCTTC. V gene TRBV2 combines with J gene TRBJ2-1, with 10 bases matching TRBD2. This CDR3 is 16 amino acids long. Germline-derived CDR1 and CDR2 are SNHLY and FYNNEI. Trimming at V came to 8 bases and at J to 2 bases, leaving 9 bases not matched to a gene. The complete variable domain, with remaining parts taken from reference TRBV2 and TRBJ2-1, reads EPEVTQTPSHQVTQMGQEVILRCVPISNHLYFYWYRQILGQKVEFLVSFYNNEISEKSEIFDDQFSVERPDGSNFTLKIRSTKLEDSAMYFCASRLSGGAPYNEQFFGPGTRLTVL.

The chain employs TRBV4-1 and TRBJ2-2; D is unclear. The CDR3 is 15 residues long. Germline V CDR1 and CDR2: MGHRA, YSYEKL. V shed 1 base and J shed 4 bases, with 10 bases lying between them. The CDR3 DNA sequence: TGCGCCAGCAGCCAAGTACCATATAGCACCGGGGAGCTGTTTTTT. It is translated as CASSQVPYSTGELFF.

J is TRBJ1-3 and V is TRBV11-3; D possibly corresponds to TRBD1 (5 bases). V lost 5 bases and J 0 bases, leaving 8 bases between the germline ends. Germline-derived CDR1 and CDR2 are SGHNT and YENEEA. The CDR3 contains 14 residues. The chain's CDR3 is CASSAGLSGNTIYF. In DNA, the CDR3 is TGTGCCAGCAGCGCGGGACTCTCTGGAAACACCATATATTTT.

This clone came up once. Here the CDR3 DNA reads TGTGCCAGCTCACCCACAGGGTTCTATGAAAAACTGTTTTTT. It specifies CASSPTGFYEKLFF. The chain is built from TRBV18 and TRBJ1-4; D is possibly TRBD1 (6 bases). The CDR3 runs to 14 residues. Trimming took 3 bases from V and 6 from J, leaving 11 bases between them. Germline V gene data show CDR1 as KGHSH and CDR2 as LQKENI.

The rearrangement uses TRBV28 and TRBJ2-6; a possible D gene is TRBD1 (6 bases). The ends were cut back, 6 bases at V and 0 bases at J, with 12 bases in the middle. The CDR3 has 16 residues. Looked up from germline, CDR1 is MDHEN and CDR2 is SYDVKM. The CDR3 sequence: CASSPGQLSGANVLTF. In DNA, the CDR3 is TGTGCCAGCAGCCCGGGACAACTCTCTGGGGCCAACGTCCTGACTTTC. Based on the CDR3 plus reference TRBV28 and TRBJ2-6, the full variable domain is DVKVTQSSRYLVKRTGEKVFLECVQDMDHENMFWYRQDPGLGLRLIYFSYDVKMKEKGDIPEGYSVSREKKERFSLILESASTNQTSMYLCASSPGQLSGANVLTFGAGSRLTVL.

The chain recombines TRBV21-1 with TRBJ1-2. TRBV21-1 is designated a pseudogene. The CDR3 is 18 amino acids. This CDR3 reads CASSKYCPGVIGHGGYTF. The CDR3 nucleotides read TGTGCCAGCAGCAAATATTGTCCGGGGGTAATAGGGCACGGTGGCTACACCTTC.

The rearrangement links TRBV6-5 to TRBJ1-5, with D hard to call. V lost 0 bases and J lost 11, with 11 bases in between. CDR3 length: 13 residues. Germline V gene data show CDR1 as MNHEY and CDR2 as SVGAGI. The CDR3 DNA reads TGTGCCAGCAGTTACTCGGGAGGTATGACCCAGCATTTT. Translating gives CASSYSGGMTQHF.

The chain uses TRBV7-9 and TRBJ1-6, with D perhaps TRBD1 (5 bases). The CDR3 covers 14 residues. Trimming cost V 7 bases and J 8 bases, with 15 bases left between them. Looked up from germline, CDR1 is SEHNR and CDR2 is FQNEAQ (reference sequence). CDR3 sequence reads: CASTGALVDSPLHF. The CDR3 nucleotides are TGTGCCAGCACTGGGGCCTTAGTAGATTCACCCCTCCACTTT. The full variable domain, with the rest looked up from reference TRBV7-9 and TRBJ1-6, is DTGVSQNPRHKITKRGQNVTFRCDPISEHNRLYWYRQTLGQGPEFLTYFQNEAQLEKSRLLSDRFSAERPKGSFSTLEIQRTEQGDSAMYLCASTGALVDSPLHFGNGTRLTVT.

The chain has TRBV10-3 and TRBJ2-5; perhaps TRBD1 as D (5 bases). The CDR3 loop spans 13 amino acids. V was trimmed by 2 bases and J by 9 bases, leaving 13 bases between them. Germline CDR1 ENHRY, CDR2 SYGVKD. The CDR3 DNA follows: TGTGCCATCAGTGAGACAGGCGGTCAGGCCCAGTACTTC. It specifies CAISETGGQAQYF.

The genes are TRBV28 and TRBJ1-2, with D maybe TRBD1 (5 bases). This CDR3 has 16 residues. Trimming shortened V by 3 bases and J by 2 bases, and 16 bases separated the two germline ends. CDR1 is MDHEN, CDR2 SYDVKM, per germline. For the CDR3, the DNA is TGTGCCAGCAGTTTGTCGGCAGGGAGGGCCAACTATGGCTACACCTTC. Its translation is CASSLSAGRANYGYTF.

The chain combines TRBV7-9 with TRBJ1-4; a possible D gene is TRBD1 (5 bases). Trimming pared 3 bases from V and 12 bases from J, leaving 20 bases between. Germline V CDR1 and CDR2: SEHNR, FQNEAQ (reference sequence). This CDR3 spans 15 amino acids. Here the CDR3 DNA reads TGTGCCAGCAGCTTCGGGGGTAAGAGTGCGGTGCAACTGTTTTTT. It is translated as CASSFGGKSAVQLFF.

The chain uses TRBV2 and TRBJ1-5, with D hard to call. V was cut by 4 bases and J by 3 bases, with 10 bases left in between. This CDR3 is built from 14 residues. The germline gives CDR1 SNHLY, CDR2 FYNNEI. The CDR3 here is CASSASQNNQPQHF. The CDR3 nucleotides are TGTGCCAGCAGTGCCTCACAGAACAATCAGCCCCAGCATTTT. The whole variable domain, remainder taken from reference TRBV2 and TRBJ1-5, is EPEVTQTPSHQVTQMGQEVILRCVPISNHLYFYWYRQILGQKVEFLVSFYNNEISEKSEIFDDQFSVERPDGSNFTLKIRSTKLEDSAMYFCASSASQNNQPQHFGDGTRLSIL.

This chain joins TRBV2 and TRBJ1-6; TRBD1 matches 8 bases. CDR3 length: 16 residues. CDR1 SNHLY and CDR2 FYNNEI come from the germline V gene. Trimming took 7 bases from V and 7 from J; bases not matched to a gene: 12. CDR3 sequence reads: CASTLAGGAGNSPLHF. As DNA, the CDR3 is TGTGCCAGCACCTTAGCAGGGGGCGCAGGGAATTCACCCCTCCACTTT.

The chain couples TRBV10-3 to TRBJ2-3; 12 bases align to TRBD2. The CDR3 extends over 13 amino acids. The J segment lost 5 bases and the V segment lost 11 bases, leaving 5 bases of the junction unmatched. In germline, CDR1 is ENHRY, CDR2 SYGVKD. Written as DNA, the CDR3 is TGTGCCGCTAGCGGGGGGGCGAGAGATACGCAGTATTTT. Amino acids: CAASGGARDTQYF.

This chain links TRBV5-8 with TRBJ1-2, with a tentative D call TRBD1 (6 bases). The CDR3 length is 13 residues. Germline V gene lookup returns CDR1 SGHTS and CDR2 YDEGEE. Trimming cost V 2 bases and J 8 bases, with 13 bases left between them. CDR3 coding DNA: TGTGCCAGCAGCTTATCACAGGGCACGGGCTACACCTTC. Translated: CASSLSQGTGYTF.

The chain couples TRBV10-3 to TRBJ1-2, with 10 bases lining up with TRBD1. Germline V gene lookup returns CDR1 ENHRY and CDR2 SYGVKD. The CDR3 has 15 amino acids. With 3 bases clipped from V and 0 bases from J, the junction kept 1 base outside the gene matches. CDR3 region: CAISEGQGANYGYTF. CDR3 DNA sequence: TGTGCCATCAGTGAAGGACAGGGGGCTAACTATGGCTACACCTTC.

The chain has TRBV27 and TRBJ2-5; 8 positions agree with TRBD1. The ends lost 6 bases at V and 2 bases at J; junction bases unmatched: 14. CDR1 MNHEY and CDR2 SMNVEV come from the germline V gene (reference sequence). The CDR3 covers 17 residues. This CDR3 reads CASSFTLTGTGQETQYF. For the CDR3, the DNA is TGTGCCAGCAGCTTCACTCTGACAGGGACAGGTCAAGAGACCCAGTACTTC.

The chain links TRBV28 to TRBJ1-1, with TRBD1 matching 10 bases. The CDR3 totals 12 residues. Germline V gene sequence: CDR1 MDHEN, CDR2 SYDVKM. The J segment lost 10 bases and the V segment lost 4 bases, leaving 3 bases of the junction unmatched. The CDR3 sequence is CASSSWDRGAFF. CDR3 DNA sequence: TGTGCCAGCAGTTCATGGGACAGGGGAGCTTTCTTT. The full variable domain, in which reference TRBV28 and TRBJ1-1 provide the parts outside the CDR3, is DVKVTQSSRYLVKRTGEKVFLECVQDMDHENMFWYRQDPGLGLRLIYFSYDVKMKEKGDIPEGYSVSREKKERFSLILESASTNQTSMYLCASSSWDRGAFFGQGTRLTVV.

The chain recombines TRBV6-5 with TRBJ2-5; 10 nucleotides line up with TRBD2. From germline, CDR1 is MNHEY and CDR2 SVGAGI. CDR3 length: 15 residues. Trimming took 5 bases from V and 5 from J; bases not matched to a gene: 8. In nucleotides, the CDR3 is TGTGCCAGCAGTAGGGCTAGCGGGGGACGGGAGACCCAGTACTTC. This translates into CASSRASGGRETQYF.

The rearrangement joins TRBV7-2 to TRBJ1-2; TRBD1 aligns across 9 bases. The V and J ends lost 5 bases and 8 bases, in that order; junction bases with no gene match: 6. The CDR3 has 13 amino acids. Germline V gives CDR1 SGHTA, CDR2 FQGNSA. The CDR3 sequence is CASSAGTGLGYTF. The CDR3 nucleotides are TGTGCCAGCAGCGCCGGGACAGGGCTGGGCTACACCTTC.

This chain connects TRBV19 to TRBJ2-1, with TRBD2 matching over 12 bases. Trimming cost V 7 bases and J 6 bases; bases outside gene matches: 7. Germline CDR1 is LNHDA and CDR2 is SQIVND (reference sequence). This CDR3 region has 15 residues. For the CDR3, the DNA is TGTGCCAGTACTCCGGGACTAGCGGGTCTCAATGAGCAGTTCTTC. As protein: CASTPGLAGLNEQFF.

The J gene is TRBJ1-1, the V gene TRBV6-5, with D perhaps TRBD1 (5 bases). Germline values: CDR1 MNHEY, CDR2 SVGAGI. Trimming stripped 6 bases from V and 1 base from J, with 9 bases between. This CDR3 is 13 amino acids long. CDR3 nucleotides: TGTGCCAGCAGCCGAGGACAGAACACTGAAGCTTTCTTT. It codes for CASSRGQNTEAFF.

This rearrangement joins TRBV3-1 (or the pseudogene TRBV3-2) to TRBJ2-5; TRBD2 agrees at 12 bases. The CDR3 sequence is 16 residues long. J was trimmed by 2 bases and V by 8 bases; bases with no gene match: 9. Germline V lookup: CDR1 LGHDT, CDR2 YNNKEL (reference sequence). The CDR3 bases are TGTGCCAGCTCTAGCGGGGGGGCCTCGGGTCAAGAGACCCAGTACTTC. It codes for CASSSGGASGQETQYF.

V usage is TRBV20-1 and J usage is TRBJ1-1; 7 bases align to TRBD1. There are 13 residues in the CDR3. The germline gives CDR1 DFQATT, CDR2 SNEGSKA (reference sequence). V lost 3 bases to trimming and J lost 4 bases; unmatched junction nucleotides: 5. The CDR3 reads CSASRGPSTEAFF. Here the CDR3 DNA reads TGCAGTGCTAGTAGGGGGCCAAGCACTGAAGCTTTCTTT.

The chain carries TRBV5-5 and TRBJ2-1, with D possibly TRBD1 on 6 matching bases. Germline V lookup: CDR1 SGHKS, CDR2 YYEKEE (reference sequence). CDR3 length: 16 residues. Trimming removed 4 bases from V and 7 bases from J, with 21 bases in between. The CDR3 loop is CASSTVIGGSLNEQFF. CDR3 nucleotides: TGTGCCAGCAGCACGGTCATTGGGGGCTCCCTGAATGAGCAGTTCTTC.

The chain uses TRBV9 and TRBJ2-7, with 8 bases that match TRBD1. Germline V gene data show CDR1 as SGDLS and CDR2 as YYNGEE. V gave up 1 base and J gave up 2 bases; unmatched junction bases: 2. This CDR3 comprises 14 residues. CDR3 in DNA: TGTGCCAGCAGCGTATGGACAGGGACCTACGAGCAGTACGTC. Translating gives CASSVWTGTYEQYV.

The chain employs TRBV6-1 and TRBJ2-1; 9 nucleotides agree with TRBD1. J gave up 2 bases and V 2 bases, and 4 bases lay outside the gene matches. CDR3 length: 16 residues. CDR1 is MNHNS, CDR2 SASEGT, per germline. In DNA form, the CDR3 reads TGTGCCAGCAGTGAAAGGGGACAGGGAACCTACAATGAGCAGTTCTTC. This sequence encodes CASSERGQGTYNEQFF.